A single sample gave rise to the 30 T cell receptor beta chains below, sequenced in a study of blood T cell repertoires in COVID-19. Method: immunoSEQ multiplex PCR; TCRdb's copy keeps in-frame clones and lacks some. This sample has 90,000 to 120,000 clones, with about 91% found just once. What was sequenced was peripheral blood. The receptor source for this set is a man aged 50-59 years with active or convalescent COVID-19.

The chain couples TRBV2 to TRBJ2-3; the match to TRBD1 covers 10 bases. This CDR3 region has 15 residues. The germline V gene encodes CDR1 SNHLY and CDR2 FYNNEI. The V and J ends lost 6 bases and 2 bases, in that order; junction bases with no gene match: 5. CDR3 coding DNA: TGTGCCAGCAGGAGGGACAGGGGACACACAGATACGCAGTATTTT. Its translation is CASRRDRGHTDTQYF.

CDR3 in amino acids: CASSPPDSGIRGYTF. The CDR3 DNA is TGTGCCAGCTCACCACCGGATTCGGGGATTCGTGGCTACACCTTC. V gene TRBV18 combines with J gene TRBJ1-2; no clear D. Trimming removed 0 bases at V and 7 bases at J, with 15 bases between. Germline V gene sequence: CDR1 KGHSH, CDR2 LQKENI. The length of the CDR3 is 15 residues.

This clone was observed once. V is TRBV11-2 and J is TRBJ2-3, with TRBD2 identical over 7 bases. The V and J ends lost 1 base and 2 bases, in that order; junction bases with no gene match: 3. The CDR3 runs 15 residues. Germline CDR1 is SGHAT and CDR2 is FQNNGV. The CDR3 spells CASSLVTSDTDTQYF. The DNA of the CDR3 is TGTGCCAGCAGCTTAGTCACTAGCGACACAGATACGCAGTATTTT.

This sequence joins TRBV28 and TRBJ2-7; TRBD1 matches at 8 bases. Germline trimming cut 4 bases from V and 2 bases from J; bases unmatched to any gene: 4. CDR1 and CDR2 from the germline V gene are MDHEN and SYDVKM. The CDR3 is made up of 14 amino acids. Here the CDR3 DNA reads TGTGCCAGCAGTTCAGGACAGGGCACCTACGAGCAGTACTTC. This encodes CASSSGQGTYEQYF.

The chain has TRBV11-2 and TRBJ1-5; no clear D gene. CDR3 length: 13 residues. V lost 5 bases to trimming and J lost 2 bases, with 7 bases between them. Germline CDR1 SGHAT, CDR2 FQNNGV. CDR3 bases: TGTGCCAGCAGCAACACCGGCAATCAGCCCCAGCATTTT. Translating gives CASSNTGNQPQHF.

This clone was seen a few times. The V gene is TRBV4-2, the J gene TRBJ2-1; 9 bases are a match to TRBD2. CDR1 is LGHNA and CDR2 is YNFKEQ in the germline V gene. V shed 6 bases, J shed 7 bases, and the junction held 13 bases outside the gene matches. The length of the CDR3 is 16 residues. CDR3 coding DNA: TGTGCCAGCAGGCCCGGAGCGGGAGGCCATAGAAATGAGCAGTTCTTC. This codes for CASRPGAGGHRNEQFF.

This clone was counted between two and nine times. The chain recombines TRBV6-5 with TRBJ1-2; TRBD1 matches 12 bases. CDR1 is MNHEY, CDR2 SVGAGI, per germline. V dropped 10 bases and J dropped 4; count of bases not matched to a gene: 7. The CDR3 runs 14 residues. CDR3 amino acids: CATRPGQGAYGYTF. Written as DNA, the CDR3 is TGTGCCACCCGACCGGGACAGGGGGCCTATGGCTACACCTTC.

This rearrangement joins TRBV6-4 to TRBJ2-5, with 8 bases matching TRBD1. The CDR3 runs to 15 residues. After removal of 6 bases from V and 5 bases from J, the junction contained 11 bases not matched to a gene. CDR1 is MRHNA, CDR2 SNTAGT, per germline. The CDR3 loop is CASRETGAPWETQYF. The DNA for the CDR3 is TGTGCCAGCAGAGAGACAGGGGCCCCCTGGGAGACCCAGTACTTC.

The chain uses TRBV4-1 and TRBJ2-5; maybe TRBD2 (6 bases). CDR3 length equals 15 residues. Germline V CDR1 and CDR2: MGHRA, YSYEKL. With 1 base removed from V and 1 base from J, the gap between germline ends came to 10 bases. DNA of the CDR3: TGCGCCAGCAGCCAAGCGGGGGTATCCCAAGAGACCCAGTACTTC. Protein: CASSQAGVSQETQYF.

This chain uses TRBV10-3 with TRBJ1-5, with D perhaps TRBD1 (5 bases). Trimming pared 4 bases from V and 5 bases from J, leaving 9 bases between. The CDR3 has 13 residues. Germline loops: CDR1 ENHRY, CDR2 SYGVKD. In DNA, the CDR3 is TGTGCCATCAGTGCCAGGGCCGATCAGCCCCAGCATTTT. It is translated as CAISARADQPQHF.

This chain connects TRBV5-8 to TRBJ2-5, with no clear D. Trimming pared 0 bases from V and 4 bases from J, leaving 10 bases between. This CDR3 spans 14 amino acids. Germline V gene lookup returns CDR1 SGHTS and CDR2 YDEGEE. CDR3 DNA sequence: TGTGCCAGCAGCTTGGAAGCGACCCGAGAGACCCAGTACTTC. Amino acid sequence: CASSLEATRETQYF.

The chain carries TRBV18 and TRBJ1-5, with TRBD1 matching 8 bases. The junction had 13 bases not matched to a gene; V was cut back by 6 bases and J by 9 bases. Germline CDR1 is KGHSH and CDR2 is LQKENI. The CDR3 runs 15 residues. This CDR3 is CASSLRTGTDRPQHF. The CDR3 bases are TGTGCCAGCTCGCTTCGGACAGGGACCGATCGGCCCCAGCATTTT.

This clone has just one count. J is TRBJ2-1 and V is TRBV29-1; TRBD2 matches 9 bases. Looked up from germline, CDR1 is SQVTM and CDR2 is ANQGSEA. Trimming took 4 bases from V and 3 from J; bases not matched to a gene: 1. The CDR3 contains 13 residues. CDR3 sequence (DNA): TGCAGCGTTGGTAGCGGGAGCTACAATGAGCAGTTCTTC. This sequence encodes CSVGSGSYNEQFF.

The rearrangement uses TRBV28 and TRBJ2-7, with 7 bases lining up with TRBD1. The CDR3 has 14 residues. Germline CDR1 MDHEN, CDR2 SYDVKM. V was clipped by 7 bases and J by 2 bases; unmatched bases: 8. CDR3 sequence reads: CASTTTGTAYEQYF. CDR3 in DNA: TGTGCCAGCACCACCACCGGGACAGCCTACGAGCAGTACTTC. The whole variable domain, filled in from reference TRBV28 and TRBJ2-7, reads DVKVTQSSRYLVKRTGEKVFLECVQDMDHENMFWYRQDPGLGLRLIYFSYDVKMKEKGDIPEGYSVSREKKERFSLILESASTNQTSMYLCASTTTGTAYEQYFGPGTRLTVT.

The chain carries TRBV7-2 and TRBJ1-6, with no clear D. This CDR3 spans 16 amino acids. V lost 2 bases to trimming and J lost 4 bases, with 12 bases between them. The germline gives CDR1 SGHTA, CDR2 FQGNSA. This CDR3 is CASSLNGGDYNSPLHF. The CDR3 coding sequence is TGTGCCAGCAGCTTAAATGGAGGAGATTATAATTCACCCCTCCACTTT. Using reference TRBV7-2 and TRBJ1-6 for the parts outside the CDR3, the full variable domain is GAGVSQSPSNKVTEKGKDVELRCDPISGHTALYWYRQSLGQGLEFLIYFQGNSAPDKSGLPSDRFSAERTGGSVSTLTIQRTQQEDSAVYLCASSLNGGDYNSPLHFGNGTRLTVT.

This clone was seen only a few times. CDR3 sequence reads: CASSPRGSLRGYTF. CDR3 bases: TGTGCCAGCAGCCCAAGAGGGAGCTTAAGAGGCTACACCTTC. V usage is TRBV3-1 (or the pseudogene TRBV3-2) and J usage is TRBJ1-2, with unresolved D. Germline lookup yields CDR1 LGHDT and CDR2 YNNKEL (reference sequence). The CDR3 is made up of 14 amino acids. V was clipped by 4 bases and J by 8 bases, with 17 bases between them.

The V and J genes are TRBV27 and TRBJ1-3; D unresolved. The CDR3 covers 15 residues. Germline lookup yields CDR1 MNHEY and CDR2 SMNVEV (reference sequence). Deletions cut 6 bases from V and 0 bases from J, with 12 bases between. The CDR3, as DNA: TGTGCCAGCAGCCAAACACAGCTCTCTGGAAACACCATATATTTT. This encodes CASSQTQLSGNTIYF.

The J gene is TRBJ1-2, the V gene TRBV27, with 7 bases matching TRBD1. This CDR3 comprises 18 residues. Germline V gene data show CDR1 as MNHEY and CDR2 as SMNVEV (reference sequence). Trimming at V came to 3 bases and at J to 4 bases, leaving 17 bases not matched to a gene. CDR3 in amino acids: CASSFLRQGLGYGYGYTF. The CDR3 nucleotides read TGTGCCAGCAGTTTTCTCAGACAGGGATTGGGTTACGGCTATGGCTACACCTTC.

This clone was seen only once. The chain has TRBV27 and TRBJ2-7; D is possibly TRBD1 (5 bases). This CDR3 comprises 12 residues. Trimming removed 2 bases at V and 7 bases at J, with 9 bases between. Germline V gene lookup returns CDR1 MNHEY and CDR2 SMNVEV (reference sequence). This CDR3 reads CASSLRGREQYF. CDR3 in DNA: TGTGCCAGCAGTTTAAGGGGAAGGGAGCAGTACTTC.

J is TRBJ2-1 and V is TRBV5-6; D is uncertain. V gave up 0 bases and J gave up 3 bases, with 7 bases separating them. The length of the CDR3 is 14 residues. Germline loops: CDR1 SGHDT, CDR2 YYEEEE. The CDR3 loop is CASSLGASYNEQFF. CDR3 bases: TGTGCCAGCAGCTTGGGGGCCAGCTACAATGAGCAGTTCTTC.

This chain uses TRBV19 with TRBJ2-7; possibly TRBD1 for D (6 bases). Germline V gene sequence: CDR1 LNHDA, CDR2 SQIVND (reference sequence). The V and J ends lost 1 base and 0 bases respectively, with 13 bases between them. The CDR3 is 16 amino acids. The CDR3 loop is CASSIASDSASYEQYF. In DNA form, the CDR3 reads TGTGCCAGTAGTATAGCTTCGGACAGTGCCTCCTACGAGCAGTACTTC.

The V call is TRBV7-9, the J call TRBJ1-5; no clear D gene. CDR1 is SEHNR and CDR2 is FQNEAQ in the germline V gene (reference sequence). CDR3 length: 13 amino acids. V was cut by 1 base and J by 4 bases, with 5 bases left in between. DNA for the CDR3: TGTGCCAGCAGCTTAGGGACTAATCAGCCCCAGCATTTT. Amino acid sequence: CASSLGTNQPQHF.

This chain uses TRBV7-8 with TRBJ1-1; tentative D call: TRBD1 (5 bases). The V and J ends lost 2 bases and 1 base respectively, with 8 bases between them. CDR3 size: 14 residues. CDR1 is SGHVS, CDR2 FQNEAQ, per germline. CDR3 amino acids: CASSLTGGNTEAFF. Written as DNA, the CDR3 is TGTGCCAGCAGCTTAACGGGGGGGAACACTGAAGCTTTCTTT.

J is TRBJ1-3 and V is TRBV11-2; no reliable D call. Germline V CDR1 and CDR2: SGHAT, FQNNGV. The V gene lost 3 bases and the J gene lost 0 bases, with 12 bases spanning the gap. CDR3 length equals 16 residues. The CDR3 nucleotides are TGTGCCAGCAGCTTTGGAGCACTTACCTCTGGAAACACCATATATTTT. Its translation: CASSFGALTSGNTIYF.

This clone was seen just once. V usage is TRBV6-2 or TRBV6-3 and J usage is TRBJ2-1; maybe TRBD1 (6 bases). This CDR3 spans 15 amino acids. V was pared by 2 bases and J by 0 bases, with 8 bases between. Per germline, CDR1 MNHEY and CDR2 SVGEGT. Here the CDR3 DNA reads TGTGCCAGCAGTTACACAGGGAGCTCCTACAATGAGCAGTTCTTC. It yields the protein CASSYTGSSYNEQFF.

This clone was observed a few times. This rearrangement joins TRBV28 to TRBJ2-3; 9 bases map to TRBD2. The germline CDR1 and CDR2 sequences are MDHEN and SYDVKM. J was trimmed by 2 bases and V by 4 bases; bases with no gene match: 7. This CDR3 is built from 16 residues. CDR3 DNA: TGTGCCAGCAGTTCCGGCGGGAGGGCCGACACAGATACGCAGTATTTT. Its translation is CASSSGGRADTDTQYF.

The chain employs TRBV2 and TRBJ1-4; 8 bases fit TRBD1. The J segment lost 7 bases and the V segment lost 6 bases, leaving 10 bases of the junction unmatched. This CDR3 comprises 15 residues. Germline loops: CDR1 SNHLY, CDR2 FYNNEI. The CDR3, as DNA: TGTGCCAGCAGCGAGACAGGGGAGCAGTTTGAAAAACTGTTTTTT. Translating gives CASSETGEQFEKLFF.

This clone was detected only once. V is TRBV29-1 and J is TRBJ1-1; D remains unclear. The CDR3 extends over 11 amino acids. V was cut by 6 bases and J by 4 bases, with 9 bases left in between. CDR1 is SQVTM and CDR2 is ANQGSEA in the germline V gene. The CDR3 DNA reads TGCAGCGTCCTTTCGAGCACTGAAGCTTTCTTT. Its protein product is CSVLSSTEAFF.

This sequence joins TRBV6-6 and TRBJ2-7; possible D gene TRBD1, 6 bases. Germline lookup yields CDR1 MNHNY and CDR2 SVGAGI (reference sequence). V was shortened by 7 bases and J by 5 bases, with 9 bases between the two germline ends. The CDR3 has 11 residues. The CDR3 sequence is CASNRDHEQYF. DNA of the CDR3: TGTGCCAGCAACAGGGACCACGAGCAGTACTTC.

V is TRBV6-5 and J is TRBJ1-4; TRBD1 might be the D (5 bases). The CDR3 has 15 amino acids. Trimming shortened V by 2 bases and J by 4 bases, and 11 bases separated the two germline ends. The V gene's germline CDR1 is MNHEY and CDR2 SVGAGI. The CDR3 DNA sequence: TGTGCCAGCAGTTACGGGAGGGGCAATAATGAAAAACTGTTTTTT. Protein product: CASSYGRGNNEKLFF.